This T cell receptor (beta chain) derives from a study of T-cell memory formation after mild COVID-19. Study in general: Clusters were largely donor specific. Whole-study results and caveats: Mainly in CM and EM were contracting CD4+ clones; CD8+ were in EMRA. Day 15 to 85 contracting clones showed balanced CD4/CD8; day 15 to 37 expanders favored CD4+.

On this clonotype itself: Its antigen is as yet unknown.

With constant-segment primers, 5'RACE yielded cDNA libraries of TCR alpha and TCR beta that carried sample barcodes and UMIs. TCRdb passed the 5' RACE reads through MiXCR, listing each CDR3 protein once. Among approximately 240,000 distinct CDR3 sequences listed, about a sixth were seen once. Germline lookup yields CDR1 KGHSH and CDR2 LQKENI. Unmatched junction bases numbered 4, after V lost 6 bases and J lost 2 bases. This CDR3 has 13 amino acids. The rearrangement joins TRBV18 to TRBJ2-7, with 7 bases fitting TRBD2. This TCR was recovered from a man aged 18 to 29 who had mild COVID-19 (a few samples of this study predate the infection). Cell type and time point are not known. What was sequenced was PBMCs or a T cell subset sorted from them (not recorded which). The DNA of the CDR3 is TGTGCCAGCTCCAAGACTAGCACCTACGAGCAGTACGTC. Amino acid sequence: CASSKTSTYEQYV.